A single sample gave rise to the 19 T cell receptor beta chains below, sequenced in a study of blood T cell repertoires in COVID-19. TCRdb's table, derived via immunoSEQ multiplex PCR, lists solely in-frame clones and lacks some. The sample lists about 180,000 clones; 65% to 85% were seen once. Sequencing used peripheral blood. These receptors were collected from a woman in her forties with COVID-19, enrolled during active disease.

The chain joins TRBV5-1 to TRBJ1-4; D possibly corresponds to TRBD1 (5 bases). CDR1 is SGHRS and CDR2 is YFSETQ in the germline V gene. Trimming shortened V by 2 bases and J by 0 bases, and 11 bases separated the two germline ends. The CDR3 sequence is 16 residues long. DNA for the CDR3: TGCGCCAGCAGCTTCCAACAGGTGGCAACTAATGAAAAACTGTTTTTT. Translated: CASSFQQVATNEKLFF.

V usage is TRBV7-9 and J usage is TRBJ2-3; D is uncertain. Trimming shortened V by 6 bases and J by 8 bases, and 12 bases separated the two germline ends. Germline V gene lookup returns CDR1 SEHNR and CDR2 FQNEAQ (reference sequence). The CDR3 loop spans 12 amino acids. CDR3 DNA sequence: TGTGCCAGCAGTTACCCCTCGGGTACGCAGTATTTT. This encodes CASSYPSGTQYF.

The chain has TRBV6-1 and TRBJ1-2, with 7 bases aligning to TRBD1. From germline, CDR1 is MNHNS and CDR2 SASEGT. There are 14 residues in the CDR3. The J segment lost 7 bases and the V segment lost 2 bases, leaving 7 bases of the junction unmatched. CDR3 DNA: TGTGCCAGCAGTGAATTGACAGGGTTGGGTGGCTACACCTTC. Translating it yields CASSELTGLGGYTF.

J is TRBJ2-1 and V is TRBV10-3; 7 bases are a match to TRBD2. CDR3 length: 12 amino acids. Trimming removed 10 bases from V and 6 bases from J; junction bases left unmatched: 6. Germline V gives CDR1 ENHRY, CDR2 SYGVKD. CDR3 residues: CANGGGINEQFF. In DNA, the CDR3 is TGTGCCAACGGGGGAGGGATCAATGAGCAGTTCTTC.

A few counts support this clone. The chain uses TRBV2 and TRBJ1-2, with 9 positions matching TRBD1. V shed 8 bases and J 8 bases; nucleotides not matched to a gene: 12. The germline CDR1 and CDR2 sequences are SNHLY and FYNNEI. The CDR3 covers 14 residues. CDR3 coding DNA: TGTGCCAGCGTCCGGGACAGGGACTTTTACGGCTACACCTTC. Its protein product is CASVRDRDFYGYTF.

This chain connects TRBV4-1 to TRBJ1-2; D call uncertain. Germline V lookup: CDR1 MGHRA, CDR2 YSYEKL. Between the trimmed V and J ends, which lost 1 base and 4 bases, there was a span of 13 bases. The CDR3 is 15 residues long. DNA for the CDR3: TGCGCCAGCAGCCAAGGGGTGGGTAGGAGCTATGGCTACACCTTC. Amino acids: CASSQGVGRSYGYTF.

The gene calls are TRBV25-1 and TRBJ1-2; TRBD1 matches 7 bases. Germline trimming cut 5 bases from V and 4 bases from J; bases unmatched to any gene: 4. Germline V gene data show CDR1 as MGHDK and CDR2 as SYGVNS. The CDR3 is 13 amino acids. The CDR3 spells CASSRQGSYGYTF. CDR3 coding DNA: TGTGCCAGCAGTCGACAGGGATCCTATGGCTACACCTTC.

The gene calls are TRBV6-5 and TRBJ1-2, with a weak D call TRBD1 (5 bases). The CDR3 spans 11 residues. Germline values: CDR1 MNHEY, CDR2 SVGAGI. V was trimmed by 10 bases and J by 4 bases, leaving 10 bases between them. The CDR3 DNA is TGTGCCACCGACAGCACCTATGGCTACACCTTC. This codes for CATDSTYGYTF.

The chain couples TRBV27 to TRBJ1-5; 7 bases fit TRBD1. V shed 6 bases, J shed 6 bases, and the junction held 11 bases outside the gene matches. This CDR3 region has 15 residues. Per the germline V gene, CDR1 is MNHEY and CDR2 is SMNVEV (reference sequence). The CDR3 is CASSLTGTYGQPQHF. The CDR3 DNA sequence: TGTGCCAGCAGCCTGACAGGGACCTACGGTCAGCCCCAGCATTTT.

The rearrangement uses TRBV19 and TRBJ2-2, with a weak D call TRBD1 (5 bases). The CDR3 spans 14 residues. The germline V gene encodes CDR1 LNHDA and CDR2 SQIVND (reference sequence). The ends were cut back, 10 bases at V and 1 base at J, with 13 bases in the middle. The CDR3 nucleotides read TGTGCCACGACGAGCCAGGGGAACACCGGGGAGCTGTTTTTT. It specifies CATTSQGNTGELFF.

Of note for this clone: At one end, the junction sequence differs from germline, possibly due to a read error. The chain couples TRBV29-1 to TRBJ2-5; 7 nucleotides agree with TRBD1. The CDR3 is 10 residues long. Looked up from germline, CDR1 is SQVTM and CDR2 is ANQGSEA. Here the CDR3 reads CSVEGTGLDF. CDR3 nucleotides: TGCAGCGTTGAAGGGACAGGCCTTGACTTC.

In its sample, this clone was seen once. V is TRBV2 and J is TRBJ2-7; 8 bases line up with TRBD1. Trimming took 6 bases from V and 6 from J; bases not matched to a gene: 4. CDR1 is SNHLY and CDR2 is FYNNEI in the germline V gene. CDR3 size: 12 residues. This CDR3 reads CASRDRDLEQYF. The DNA of the CDR3 is TGTGCCAGCAGGGACAGGGACCTCGAGCAGTACTTC.

The J gene is TRBJ1-6, the V gene TRBV28, with no clear D. V gave up 7 bases and J gave up 6 bases, with 13 bases separating them. The CDR3 is 14 residues long. Per germline, CDR1 MDHEN and CDR2 SYDVKM. Written as DNA, the CDR3 is TGTGCCAGCATGACGGGAGTGTCTAATTCACCCCTCCACTTT. Its protein product is CASMTGVSNSPLHF. The full variable domain, rest sourced from reference TRBV28 and TRBJ1-6, is DVKVTQSSRYLVKRTGEKVFLECVQDMDHENMFWYRQDPGLGLRLIYFSYDVKMKEKGDIPEGYSVSREKKERFSLILESASTNQTSMYLCASMTGVSNSPLHFGNGTRLTVT.

CDR3 residues: CASTSTGNTEAFF. DNA of the CDR3: TGTGCCAGCACCTCGACAGGGAACACTGAAGCTTTCTTT. The chain joins TRBV14 to TRBJ1-1; maybe TRBD1 (6 bases). Germline CDR1 reads SGHDN; CDR2 reads FVKESK. V shed 7 bases and J shed 1 base, with 10 bases lying between them. The CDR3 is 13 amino acids.

The chain carries TRBV7-9 and TRBJ2-1, with 7 bases that match TRBD1. There are 17 residues in the CDR3. The V gene end was trimmed by 3 bases and the J gene end by 3 bases; junction bases not matched to a gene: 11. Germline CDR1 and CDR2: SEHNR and FQNEAQ (reference sequence). The CDR3 here is CASSFWRQGNNYNEQFF. In DNA, the CDR3 is TGTGCCAGCAGCTTTTGGAGACAGGGCAATAACTACAATGAGCAGTTCTTC. The variable domain in full, completed from reference TRBV7-9 and TRBJ2-1, reads DTGVSQNPRHKITKRGQNVTFRCDPISEHNRLYWYRQTLGQGPEFLTYFQNEAQLEKSRLLSDRFSAERPKGSFSTLEIQRTEQGDSAMYLCASSFWRQGNNYNEQFFGPGTRLTVL.

This chain links TRBV28 with TRBJ2-3; 11 nucleotides agree with TRBD2. The CDR3 covers 18 residues. V shed 2 bases and J 2 bases; nucleotides not matched to a gene: 9. Germline values: CDR1 MDHEN, CDR2 SYDVKM. The CDR3 coding sequence is TGTGCCAGCAGTTTAGATGTGACTAGCGGGACCTACACAGATACGCAGTATTTT. Amino acids: CASSLDVTSGTYTDTQYF. Based on the CDR3 plus reference TRBV28 and TRBJ2-3, the full variable domain is DVKVTQSSRYLVKRTGEKVFLECVQDMDHENMFWYRQDPGLGLRLIYFSYDVKMKEKGDIPEGYSVSREKKERFSLILESASTNQTSMYLCASSLDVTSGTYTDTQYFGPGTRLTVL.

The V gene is TRBV4-1, the J gene TRBJ2-7; 8 bases are shared with TRBD2. The ends lost 4 bases at V and 5 bases at J; junction bases unmatched: 7. Germline lookup yields CDR1 MGHRA and CDR2 YSYEKL. There are 14 residues in the CDR3. The CDR3 DNA follows: TGCGCCAGCAGCCCATACGGGGGGGCTGACGAGCAGTACTTC. Its translation is CASSPYGGADEQYF.

The chain is built from TRBV6-2 or TRBV6-3 and TRBJ1-2; 8 bases map to TRBD1. Per the germline V gene, CDR1 is MNHEY and CDR2 is SVGEGT. The CDR3 extends over 14 amino acids. Losses at the gene ends were 6 bases for V and 4 bases for J; bases not matched to a gene: 7. CDR3 loop: CASSVDRAIYGYTF. The CDR3, as DNA: TGTGCCAGCAGCGTGGACAGGGCCATCTATGGCTACACCTTC.

The rearrangement uses TRBV18 and TRBJ2-1; 8 bases align to TRBD1. V dropped 5 bases and J dropped 6; count of bases not matched to a gene: 6. The CDR3 totals 14 residues. CDR1 and CDR2 from the germline V gene are KGHSH and LQKENI. Here the CDR3 reads CASSSQGAINEQFF. In nucleotides, the CDR3 is TGTGCCAGCTCATCCCAGGGGGCTATCAATGAGCAGTTCTTC.